This TCR beta chain was recovered during a study of CD8 T cells in Susac syndrome (dated by TCRdb to 2018 to 2020). In terms of the full investigation: Repertoire sequencing was used to test whether CD8+ T cell activation and differentiation in Susac syndrome was antigen driven. The study compared CD8+ T cell repertoire clonality among over ten healthy donors, roughly 14 Susac syndrome patients and 15 or so multiple sclerosis patients. The study at large found these results: The number of individuals in the TCR sequencing and HLA analysis was recognized as being relatively small.

Peripheral blood CD8+ and CD4+ T cells from healthy donors, Susac syndrome patients and multiple sclerosis patients were profiled by high-throughput TCR beta sequencing. Multiple sclerosis controls were treatment-naive patients with stable or active relapsing-remitting disease fulfilling revised McDonald criteria. Bulk CD8+ and CD4+ T cells were purified magnetically by negative isolation, whereas CD8+ TEMRA cells were enriched by FACS. Blood was collected in EDTA tubes and processed within 24 hours, with PBMCs isolated through density gradient centrifugation. PBMCs intended for TCR sequencing were frozen in liquid nitrogen and were later thawed in a 37 degrees C water bath. Purity of sorted or isolated CD4+, CD8+ and CD8+ TEMRA cells was at least 90%. Comments on this clonotype: The antigen it binds to is not known. Qualities for individual bases were not recorded, and no much larger clone is one base off.

The CDR3 has 15 amino acids, counting the end cysteine and phenylalanine. Here the CDR3 DNA is all that survives: 45 bases in frame from base 1. V lost 5 bases and J lost 8 bases, and the count of bases not matched to a germline gene is 9. In the germline V gene, CDR1 corresponds to SGHVS and CDR2 to FNYEAQ. RNA was extracted with the RNeasy kit and about 0.5 to 1 ug was reverse transcribed using random hexamers. TCR beta CDR3 regions were amplified with the immunoSEQ multiplex PCR assay covering 54 Vbeta and 13 Jbeta segments. PCR amplification bias was corrected by using a synthetic template baseline for primer optimization and computational correction. The original methods were these. Reads were assigned to V, D and J genes according to IMGT and analyzed in immunoSEQ Analyzer, with only productive sequences retained. Clonality was calculated as one minus the Shannon entropy normalized by log2 of the number of productive unique sequences. For each patient and control, public and private clones were evaluated within the 100 most prevalent clones. A clone was defined as Susac-specific if it was absent from the healthy and MS cohorts, from about 1,100 published viral clones and from other ImmuneACCESS disease sequences. Clones were called with MiXCR by TCRdb after fastp trimmed the public reads at Q25, and only in-frame beta chains were retained. CDR3 protein duplicates are merged, each entry listing the most common genes and DNA. The V and J calls shown here were made by TCRdb, not taken from the authors' results. This sample gives about 200,000 distinct CDR3 sequences in total; about 93% of them show up just once. 0.1% to 0.15% of the sample is taken by the ten largest.

The specimen sequenced was CD8+ T cells from PBMCs. The sequence is built from TRBV7-6 and TRBJ1-4, and 9 junction bases match TRBD1. The TCR comes from a human donor with multiple sclerosis. The CDR3: CASSELRDRDEKLFF. The DNA sequence follows: TGTGCCAGCAGCGAGCTCCGGGACAGGGACGAAAAACTGTTTTTT.